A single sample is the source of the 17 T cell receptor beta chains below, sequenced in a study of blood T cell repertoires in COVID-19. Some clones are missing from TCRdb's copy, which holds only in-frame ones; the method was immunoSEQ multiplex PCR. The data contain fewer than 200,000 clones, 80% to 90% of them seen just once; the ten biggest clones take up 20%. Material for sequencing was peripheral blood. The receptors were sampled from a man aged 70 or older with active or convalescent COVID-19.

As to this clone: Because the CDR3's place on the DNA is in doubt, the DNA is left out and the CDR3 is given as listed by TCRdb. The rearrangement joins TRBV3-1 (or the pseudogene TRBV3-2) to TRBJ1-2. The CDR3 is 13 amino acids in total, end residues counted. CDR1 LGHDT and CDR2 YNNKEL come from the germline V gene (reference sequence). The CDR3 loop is CASSVGPGGGYTF.

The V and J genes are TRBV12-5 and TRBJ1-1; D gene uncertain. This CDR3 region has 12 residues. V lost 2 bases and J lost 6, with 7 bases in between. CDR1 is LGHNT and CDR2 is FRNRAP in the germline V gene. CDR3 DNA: TGTGCTAGTGGTTTGCCAGGCGCTGAAGCTTTCTTT. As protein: CASGLPGAEAFF.

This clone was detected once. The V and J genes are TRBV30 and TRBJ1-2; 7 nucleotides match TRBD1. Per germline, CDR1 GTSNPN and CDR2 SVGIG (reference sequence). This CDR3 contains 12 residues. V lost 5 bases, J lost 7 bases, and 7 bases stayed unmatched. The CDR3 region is CAWQRGRGGYTF. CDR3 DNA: TGTGCCTGGCAGAGGGGGCGGGGTGGCTACACCTTC.

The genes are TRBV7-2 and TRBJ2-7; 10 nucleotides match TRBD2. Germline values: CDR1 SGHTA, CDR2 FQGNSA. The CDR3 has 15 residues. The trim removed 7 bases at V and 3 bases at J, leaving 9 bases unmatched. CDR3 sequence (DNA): TGTGCCAGCAACCGCCCAACTAGCGGGAACTACGAGCAGTACTTC. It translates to CASNRPTSGNYEQYF.

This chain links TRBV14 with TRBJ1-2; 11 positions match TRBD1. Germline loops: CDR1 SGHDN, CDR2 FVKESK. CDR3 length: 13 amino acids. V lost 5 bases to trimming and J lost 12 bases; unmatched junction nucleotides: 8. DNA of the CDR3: TGTGCCAGCAGCTCCCGGGACAGGGGGACCCACACCTTC. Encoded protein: CASSSRDRGTHTF. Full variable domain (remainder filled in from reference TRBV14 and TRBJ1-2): EAGVTQFPSHSVIEKGQTVTLRCDPISGHDNLYWYRRVMGKEIKFLLHFVKESKQDESGMPNNRFLAERTGGTYSTLKVQPAELEDSGVYFCASSSRDRGTHTFGSGTRLTVV.

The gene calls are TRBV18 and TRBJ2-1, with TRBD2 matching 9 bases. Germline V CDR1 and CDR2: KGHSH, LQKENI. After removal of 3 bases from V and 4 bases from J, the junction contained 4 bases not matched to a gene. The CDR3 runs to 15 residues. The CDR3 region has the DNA TGTGCCAGCTCACCCGGGACTAGCCGGTACAATGAGCAGTTCTTC. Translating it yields CASSPGTSRYNEQFF.

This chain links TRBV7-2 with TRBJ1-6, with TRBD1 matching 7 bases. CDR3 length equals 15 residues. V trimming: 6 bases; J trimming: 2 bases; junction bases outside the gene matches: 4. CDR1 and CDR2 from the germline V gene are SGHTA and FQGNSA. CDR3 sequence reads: CASRAGQPYNSPLHF. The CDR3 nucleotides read TGTGCCAGCAGGGCGGGACAGCCCTATAATTCACCCCTCCACTTT. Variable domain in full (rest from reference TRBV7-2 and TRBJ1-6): GAGVSQSPSNKVTEKGKDVELRCDPISGHTALYWYRQSLGQGLEFLIYFQGNSAPDKSGLPSDRFSAERTGGSVSTLTIQRTQQEDSAVYLCASRAGQPYNSPLHFGNGTRLTVT.

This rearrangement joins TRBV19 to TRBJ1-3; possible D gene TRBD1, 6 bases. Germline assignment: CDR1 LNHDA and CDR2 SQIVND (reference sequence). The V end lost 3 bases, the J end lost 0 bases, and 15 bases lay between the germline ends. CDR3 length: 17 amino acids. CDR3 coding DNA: TGTGCCAGTAGTATTCCCCCCGGGACACCCTCTGGAAACACCATATATTTT. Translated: CASSIPPGTPSGNTIYF.

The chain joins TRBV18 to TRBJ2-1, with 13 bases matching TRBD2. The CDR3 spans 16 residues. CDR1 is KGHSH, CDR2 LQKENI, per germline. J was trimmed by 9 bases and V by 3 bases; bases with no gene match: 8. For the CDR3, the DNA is TGTGCCAGCTCACCCTCACTAGCGGGAGGGCCATTTGAGCAGTTCTTC. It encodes CASSPSLAGGPFEQFF.

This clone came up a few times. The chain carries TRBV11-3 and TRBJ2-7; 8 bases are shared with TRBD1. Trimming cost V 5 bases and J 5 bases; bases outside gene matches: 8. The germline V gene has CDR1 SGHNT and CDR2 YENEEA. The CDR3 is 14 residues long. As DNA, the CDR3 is TGTGCCAGCAGCCGAACTCAGGGGGCACACGAGCAGTACTTC. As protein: CASSRTQGAHEQYF.

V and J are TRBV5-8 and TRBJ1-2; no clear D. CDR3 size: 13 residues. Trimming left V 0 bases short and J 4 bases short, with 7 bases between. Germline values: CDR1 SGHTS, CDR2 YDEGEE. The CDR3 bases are TGTGCCAGCAGCTTGGTATATTCCTATGGCTACACCTTC. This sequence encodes CASSLVYSYGYTF. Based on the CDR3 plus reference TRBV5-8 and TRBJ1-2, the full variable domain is EAGVTQSPTHLIKTRGQQATLRCSPISGHTSVYWYQQALGLGLQFLLWYDEGEERNRGNFPPRFSGRQFPNYSSELNVNALELEDSALYLCASSLVYSYGYTFGSGTRLTVV.

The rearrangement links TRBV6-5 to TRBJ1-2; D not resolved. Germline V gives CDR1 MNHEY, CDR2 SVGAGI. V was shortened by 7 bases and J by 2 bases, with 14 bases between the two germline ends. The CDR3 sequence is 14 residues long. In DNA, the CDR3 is TGTGCCAGCATCGAGGGCCTAGGGAACTATGGCTACACCTTC. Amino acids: CASIEGLGNYGYTF.

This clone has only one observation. This chain's CDR3 is CASRDSAIREQFF. The CDR3 DNA reads as TGTGCCAGCAGGGACTCCGCGATACGGGAGCAGTTCTTC. This chain joins TRBV6-5 and TRBJ2-1, with a tentative D call TRBD2 (5 bases). Germline V gene data show CDR1 as MNHEY and CDR2 as SVGAGI. V was pared by 6 bases and J by 10 bases, with 16 bases between. The CDR3 extends over 13 amino acids.

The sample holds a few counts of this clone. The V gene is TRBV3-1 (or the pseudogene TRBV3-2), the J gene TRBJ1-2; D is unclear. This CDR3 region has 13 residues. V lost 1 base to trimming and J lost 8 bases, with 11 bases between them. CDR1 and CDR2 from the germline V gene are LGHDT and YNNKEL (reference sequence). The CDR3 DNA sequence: TGTGCCAGCAGCCAAGGCCGATATCGGGGCTACACCTTC. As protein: CASSQGRYRGYTF.

The DNA of the CDR3 is TGTGCCAGCAGCTTAGCGCTTGTGTCAGGGAATGAAAAACTGTTTTTT. It encodes CASSLALVSGNEKLFF. The rearrangement uses TRBV7-9 and TRBJ1-4, with D tentatively TRBD1 (5 bases). CDR1 and CDR2 (germline): SEHNR, FQNEAQ (reference sequence). The CDR3 contains 16 residues. Trimming shortened V by 0 bases and J by 5 bases, and 13 bases separated the two germline ends.

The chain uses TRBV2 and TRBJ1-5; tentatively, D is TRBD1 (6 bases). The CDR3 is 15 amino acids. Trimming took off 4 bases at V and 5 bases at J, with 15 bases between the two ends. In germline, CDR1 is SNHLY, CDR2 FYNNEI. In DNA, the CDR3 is TGTGCCAGCAGTGTTCTTTGGACAGAGGATCAGCCCCAGCATTTT. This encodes CASSVLWTEDQPQHF.

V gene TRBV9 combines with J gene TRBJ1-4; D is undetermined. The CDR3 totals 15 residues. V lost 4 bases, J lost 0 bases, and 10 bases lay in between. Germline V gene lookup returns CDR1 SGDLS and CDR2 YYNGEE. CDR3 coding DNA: TGTGCCAGCAGCCCAGGACTCGCAACTAATGAAAAACTGTTTTTT. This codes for CASSPGLATNEKLFF.